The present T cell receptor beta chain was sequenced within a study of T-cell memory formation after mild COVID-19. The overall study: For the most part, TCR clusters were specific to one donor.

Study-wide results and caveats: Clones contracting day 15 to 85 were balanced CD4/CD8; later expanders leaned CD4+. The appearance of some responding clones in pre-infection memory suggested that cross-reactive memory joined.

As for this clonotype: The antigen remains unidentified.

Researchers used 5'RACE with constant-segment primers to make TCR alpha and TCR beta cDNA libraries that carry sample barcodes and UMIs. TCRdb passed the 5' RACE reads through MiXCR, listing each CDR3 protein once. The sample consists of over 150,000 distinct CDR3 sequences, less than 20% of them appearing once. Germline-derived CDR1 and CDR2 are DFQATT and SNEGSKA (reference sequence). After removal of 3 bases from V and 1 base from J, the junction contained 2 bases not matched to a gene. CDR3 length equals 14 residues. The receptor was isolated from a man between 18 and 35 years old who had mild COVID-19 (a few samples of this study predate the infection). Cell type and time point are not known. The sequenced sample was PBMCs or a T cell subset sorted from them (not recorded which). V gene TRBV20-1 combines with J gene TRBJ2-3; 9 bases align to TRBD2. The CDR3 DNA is TGCAGTGCTAGTAGCGGGGGAGGCACAGATACGCAGTATTTT. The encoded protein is CSASSGGGTDTQYF.